Below are 25 T cell receptor beta chains sequenced from a single sample in a study of neurological immune-mediated disorders. TCRdb reprocessed the 5' RACE reads via MiXCR and lists one record per CDR3 protein. The data show about 95,000 distinct CDR3 sequences, around 3.4% seen once. The source material was PBMCs. The receptors were sampled from a woman aged 18-29 years with multiple sclerosis.

This clonotype was observed many times. The genes are TRBV6-2 or TRBV6-3 and TRBJ1-1; no definite D call. V was cut by 7 bases and J by 1 base, with 10 bases left in between. Germline loops: CDR1 MNHEY, CDR2 SVGEGT. CDR3 length equals 13 residues. The CDR3 spells CASKYTENTEAFF. CDR3 coding DNA: TGTGCCAGCAAATATACAGAGAACACTGAAGCTTTCTTT.

This clonotype was seen ten or more times. At one boundary the junction diverges from the germline segment, which might be a read error. This chain connects TRBV20-1 to TRBJ2-7; D tentatively reads TRBD1 or TRBD2 (6 bases each). This CDR3 spans 12 amino acids. Per germline, CDR1 DFQATT and CDR2 SNEGSKA (reference sequence). The CDR3 loop reads CSASGGSHEQYF. Written as DNA, the CDR3 is TGCAGTGCTAGCGGGGGCTCCCACGAGCAGTACTTC.

This clonotype was seen ten or more times. V usage is TRBV28 and J usage is TRBJ1-5; no firm D call. Germline V gene lookup returns CDR1 MDHEN and CDR2 SYDVKM. Trimming took 4 bases from V and 3 from J, leaving 7 bases between them. The CDR3 runs to 13 residues. The CDR3 spells CASSSPPNQPQHF. The DNA for the CDR3 is TGTGCCAGCAGTTCCCCCCCCAATCAGCCCCAGCATTTT.

This clonotype has ten or more counts. The chain uses TRBV6-2 or TRBV6-3 and TRBJ2-6, with 11 bases that match TRBD2. Germline V lookup: CDR1 MNHEY, CDR2 SVGEGT. Losses at the gene ends were 9 bases for V and 0 bases for J; bases not matched to a gene: 10. The length of the CDR3 is 18 residues. In nucleotides, the CDR3 is TGTGCCAGTAGCGGGACTAGCGGTCTGATCTCTGGGGCCAACGTCCTGACTTTC. This sequence encodes CASSGTSGLISGANVLTF.

This clonotype occurred many times. The J gene is TRBJ1-1, the V gene TRBV30; D is ambiguous. Trimming left V 3 bases short and J 7 bases short, with 9 bases between. CDR3 size: 11 residues. Germline CDR1 reads GTSNPN; CDR2 reads SVGIG (reference sequence). The CDR3 is CAWSPLGEAFF. The DNA of the CDR3 is TGTGCCTGGAGCCCGTTGGGTGAAGCTTTCTTT.

This clonotype was counted ten times or more. The chain joins TRBV28 to TRBJ1-5; D gene unclear. From germline, CDR1 is MDHEN and CDR2 SYDVKM. V was clipped by 7 bases and J by 2 bases, with 12 bases between them. This CDR3 spans 14 amino acids. The CDR3 bases are TGTGCCAGCACGGGAGGGTTAGGCAATCAGCCCCAGCATTTT. Translated: CASTGGLGNQPQHF.

This clonotype was seen at least ten times. J is TRBJ1-5 and V is TRBV4-1; 9 bases match TRBD1. The length of the CDR3 is 16 residues. Germline V gene lookup returns CDR1 MGHRA and CDR2 YSYEKL. The ends lost 3 bases at V and 0 bases at J; junction bases unmatched: 3. CDR3 in DNA: TGCGCCAGCAGCCATGGGACAGGGTCTAGCAATCAGCCCCAGCATTTT. Encoded protein: CASSHGTGSSNQPQHF.

This clonotype was recorded a few times. This chain uses TRBV29-1 with TRBJ2-3, with 9 bases identical to TRBD1. This CDR3 region has 14 residues. From germline, CDR1 is SQVTM and CDR2 ANQGSEA. J lost 1 base, V lost 6 bases, and 5 bases had no gene match. The CDR3 region is CSVAGQGGTDTQYF. The CDR3 coding sequence is TGCAGCGTAGCGGGACAGGGAGGCACAGATACGCAGTATTTT.

This clonotype has at least ten counts. This chain links TRBV7-2 with TRBJ1-2; 8 nucleotides line up with TRBD1. Germline lookup yields CDR1 SGHTA and CDR2 FQGNSA. CDR3 size: 16 residues. V lost 4 bases, J lost 2 bases, and 9 bases stayed unmatched. Here the CDR3 DNA reads TGTGCCAGCAGCTCCCCGGGGGCAGGGGGCAACTATGGCTACACCTTC. Encoded protein: CASSSPGAGGNYGYTF.

The chain carries TRBV30 and TRBJ2-3, with 8 bases matching TRBD2. V was pared by 3 bases and J by 1 base, with 0 bases of the junction left unmatched. The germline V gene encodes CDR1 GTSNPN and CDR2 SVGIG (reference sequence). This CDR3 is 13 amino acids long. DNA for the CDR3: TGTGCCTGGAGGACTAGCGGCACAGATACGCAGTATTTT. It translates to CAWRTSGTDTQYF.

This clonotype was seen at least ten times. The chain combines TRBV7-2 with TRBJ1-2; the D is unclear. Trimming took off 1 base at V and 4 bases at J, with 13 bases between the two ends. CDR1 and CDR2 (germline): SGHTA, FQGNSA. The CDR3 is 15 amino acids. In nucleotides, the CDR3 is TGTGCCAGCAGCTTAGTGGGGTCGCTGCTCTATGGCTACACCTTC. This codes for CASSLVGSLLYGYTF.

The table lists this clonotype with many counts. The chain carries TRBV5-5 and TRBJ2-7, with 7 bases matching TRBD1. Germline assignment: CDR1 SGHKS and CDR2 YYEKEE (reference sequence). J gave up 3 bases and V 1 base, and 4 bases lay outside the gene matches. The CDR3 spans 14 residues. This CDR3 reads CASSLPGQNYEQYF. CDR3 bases: TGTGCCAGCAGCTTGCCGGGACAGAACTACGAGCAGTACTTC.

The gene calls are TRBV7-8 and TRBJ2-2; D possibly corresponds to TRBD2 (6 bases). Trimming cost V 6 bases and J 6 bases, with 23 bases left between them. The CDR3 extends over 17 amino acids. In germline, CDR1 is SGHVS, CDR2 FQNEAQ. CDR3 DNA: TGTGCCAGCAGTCGAACAACTAGCAGGAGGGCCCCCGGGGAGCTGTTTTTT. Protein product: CASSRTTSRRAPGELFF.

This clonotype was seen many times. This sequence joins TRBV9 and TRBJ2-7; TRBD1 matches 7 bases. From germline, CDR1 is SGDLS and CDR2 YYNGEE. V was pared by 3 bases and J by 1 base, with 7 bases of the junction left unmatched. The CDR3 covers 15 residues. The CDR3 here is CASSGQGLGSYEQYF. In DNA, the CDR3 is TGTGCCAGCAGCGGACAGGGATTAGGTTCCTACGAGCAGTACTTC.

This clonotype was detected only a few times. A clone one base away is much larger, so this may be a read error. The chain couples TRBV6-6 to TRBJ2-4; possible D gene TRBD2, 6 bases. The germline V and J ends were trimmed by 5 bases and 6 bases, with 14 bases remaining between them. The CDR3 is 14 residues long. Germline V gives CDR1 MNHNY, CDR2 SVGAGI (reference sequence). The CDR3, as DNA: TGTGCCAGCAGTACCGGAAAGGAGGGAAACATTCAGTACTTC. Translation gives CASSTGKEGNIQYF.

In this sample, this clonotype turned up many times. The junction departs from germline at one end; a sequencing error may be responsible. V usage is TRBV5-1 and J usage is TRBJ2-7; D is uncertain. CDR1 is SGHRS and CDR2 is YFSETQ in the germline V gene. The length of the CDR3 is 14 residues. CDR3 in amino acids: CASSLGRIGYEQYF. The CDR3 DNA follows: TGCGCCAGCAGTTTGGGAAGGATTGGATACGAGCAGTACTTC.

This clonotype was detected many times. The chain is built from TRBV20-1 and TRBJ2-7, with TRBD2 matching over 11 bases. Trimming took 5 bases from V and 3 from J; bases not matched to a gene: 6. CDR1 is DFQATT, CDR2 SNEGSKA, per germline (reference sequence). The CDR3 extends over 14 amino acids. CDR3 coding DNA: TGCAGTGCTGAGACTAGCGGGATCCTCTACGAGCAGTACTTC. This gives the protein CSAETSGILYEQYF.

This clonotype was counted at least ten times. The chain combines TRBV7-9 with TRBJ1-1; D gene uncertain. The CDR3 consists of 15 residues. CDR1 is SEHNR, CDR2 FQNEAQ, per germline (reference sequence). The V end lost 5 bases, the J end lost 0 bases, and 13 bases lay between the germline ends. CDR3 in amino acids: CASSPGKGMNTEAFF. The CDR3 nucleotides are TGTGCCAGCAGCCCGGGGAAGGGCATGAACACTGAAGCTTTCTTT.

This clonotype was counted ten times or more. This chain joins TRBV7-2 and TRBJ1-1; 10 nucleotides line up with TRBD1. CDR3 length: 14 amino acids. The junction had 1 base not matched to a gene; V was cut back by 5 bases and J by 1 base. Germline assignment: CDR1 SGHTA and CDR2 FQGNSA. The chain's CDR3 is CASSRQGANTEAFF. The CDR3 DNA reads as TGTGCCAGCAGCCGACAGGGGGCGAACACTGAAGCTTTCTTT.

This clonotype has more than one count but fewer than ten. V and J are TRBV4-3 and TRBJ2-1; TRBD2 matches at 10 bases. Germline loops: CDR1 LGHNA, CDR2 YSLEER. The CDR3 has 13 residues. V was clipped by 4 bases and J by 6 bases; unmatched bases: 0. The CDR3 sequence is CASSRTSGNEQFF. The CDR3, as DNA: TGCGCCAGCAGCCGGACTAGCGGCAATGAGCAGTTCTTC.

This clonotype occurred many times. As DNA, the CDR3 is TGTGCCAGCAGTCGACTTCCAGCGGGGACCTACGAGCAGTACTTC. This translates into CASSRLPAGTYEQYF. The chain has TRBV12-3 or TRBV12-4 and TRBJ2-7; 7 bases fit TRBD2. Trimming took 5 bases from V and 2 from J; bases not matched to a gene: 9. The CDR3 extends over 15 amino acids.

In its sample, this clonotype was seen a few times. The V gene is TRBV10-1, the J gene TRBJ1-4; 7 nucleotides agree with TRBD1. With V trimmed by 5 bases and J by 8 bases, 8 bases remained unmatched. This CDR3 is built from 14 residues. Germline V gene sequence: CDR1 WNHNN, CDR2 SYGVQD (reference sequence). CDR3 bases: TGCGCCAGCAGTTCGGGACAGATGGGCGAAAAACTGTTTTTT. Translating gives CASSSGQMGEKLFF.

At least ten counts were recorded for this clonotype. The CDR3: CASSSPTQVHTQYF. The DNA for the CDR3 is TGTGCCAGCAGTTCCCCTACACAGGTACATACGCAGTATTTT. The chain links TRBV28 to TRBJ2-3; possibly TRBD1 for D (5 bases). The CDR3 runs 14 residues. Per the germline V gene, CDR1 is MDHEN and CDR2 is SYDVKM. The V gene lost 4 bases and the J gene lost 7 bases, with 15 bases spanning the gap. The complete variable domain, with remaining parts taken from reference TRBV28 and TRBJ2-3, reads DVKVTQSSRYLVKRTGEKVFLECVQDMDHENMFWYRQDPGLGLRLIYFSYDVKMKEKGDIPEGYSVSREKKERFSLILESASTNQTSMYLCASSSPTQVHTQYFGPGTRLTVL.

This clonotype was picked up many times. The chain links TRBV18 to TRBJ2-5; the D is unclear. The CDR3 is 11 amino acids. Germline-derived CDR1 and CDR2 are KGHSH and LQKENI. V was cut by 2 bases and J by 5 bases, with 3 bases left in between. The CDR3 coding sequence is TGTGCCAGCTCACCAGAGGAGACCCAGTACTTC. It specifies CASSPEETQYF. The whole variable domain, remainder taken from reference TRBV18 and TRBJ2-5, is NAGVMQNPRHLVRRRGQEARLRCSPMKGHSHVYWYRQLPEEGLKFMVYLQKENIIDESGMPKERFSAEFPKEGPSILRIQQVVRGDSAAYFCASSPEETQYFGPGTRLLVL.

The V call is TRBV19, the J call TRBJ1-1; 7 nucleotides align to TRBD1. Looked up from germline, CDR1 is LNHDA and CDR2 is SQIVND (reference sequence). The V gene end was trimmed by 5 bases and the J gene end by 3 bases; junction bases not matched to a gene: 12. CDR3 size: 16 residues. The CDR3: CASSPLWTGPHTEAFF. The DNA of the CDR3 is TGTGCCAGTAGTCCCCTTTGGACAGGTCCCCACACTGAAGCTTTCTTT.